These 18 T cell receptor beta chains originate from one sample sequenced in a study of blood T cell repertoires in COVID-19. Clones were sequenced by immunoSEQ multiplex PCR, and TCRdb holds only the in-frame ones, with some missing. Of some 14,000 clones in the sample, approximately 82% were seen once. Source material: peripheral blood. The receptors were sampled from a man aged 35-49 years with active or convalescent COVID-19.

This chain joins TRBV6-5 and TRBJ1-4; D gene ambiguous. Trimming removed 6 bases at V and 6 bases at J, with 14 bases between. The CDR3 extends over 14 amino acids. Germline assignment: CDR1 MNHEY and CDR2 SVGAGI. The CDR3 spells CASRNPGDYEKLFF. The CDR3 DNA is TGTGCCAGCAGAAACCCGGGTGATTATGAAAAACTGTTTTTT.

The chain is built from TRBV5-6 and TRBJ1-2, with 7 bases that match TRBD1. Germline lookup yields CDR1 SGHDT and CDR2 YYEEEE. After removal of 2 bases from V and 1 base from J, the junction contained 11 bases not matched to a gene. The CDR3 consists of 17 residues. This CDR3 reads CASSFRPGQRRNYGYTF. CDR3 coding DNA: TGTGCCAGCAGCTTTCGACCGGGACAGAGACGTAACTATGGCTACACCTTC.

The V and J genes are TRBV7-2 and TRBJ1-4; unclear D gene. The germline V gene has CDR1 SGHTA and CDR2 FQGNSA. The CDR3 length is 12 residues. V shed 4 bases and J shed 5 bases, with 5 bases lying between them. In DNA form, the CDR3 reads TGTGCCAGCAGCTATTCGAATGAAAAACTGTTTTTT. Translating it yields CASSYSNEKLFF.

The chain carries TRBV14 and TRBJ2-1, with D possibly matching TRBD1 (6 bases). The length of the CDR3 is 13 residues. Trimming removed 4 bases from V and 9 bases from J, with 13 bases in between. Germline loops: CDR1 SGHDN, CDR2 FVKESK. For the CDR3, the DNA is TGTGCCAGCAGCCCAAACAGGGTCGGTGAGCAGTTCTTC. Protein product: CASSPNRVGEQFF.

The chain links TRBV7-2 to TRBJ2-3, with D unclear. V lost 3 bases to trimming and J lost 2 bases, with 6 bases between them. Germline values: CDR1 SGHTA, CDR2 FQGNSA. The CDR3 loop spans 13 amino acids. The CDR3 DNA reads TGTGCCAGCAGCTTGGTCTACACAGATACGCAGTATTTT. Its protein product is CASSLVYTDTQYF.

This clone was seen more than once but under ten times. V and J are TRBV5-6 and TRBJ2-5, with D possibly TRBD2 on 6 matching bases. The CDR3 runs to 15 residues. V shed 4 bases and J shed 1 base, with 14 bases lying between them. Looked up from germline, CDR1 is SGHDT and CDR2 is YYEEEE. CDR3 sequence reads: CASSNTGGIQETQYF. Here the CDR3 DNA reads TGTGCCAGCAGCAACACCGGGGGAATCCAAGAGACCCAGTACTTC.

This clone was detected only once. This chain joins TRBV5-1 and TRBJ1-1, with unresolved D. CDR3 size: 14 residues. Per the germline V gene, CDR1 is SGHRS and CDR2 is YFSETQ. V lost 2 bases, J lost 4 bases, and 12 bases lay in between. This chain's CDR3 is CASSLLGGSTEAFF. As DNA, the CDR3 is TGCGCCAGCAGCTTATTAGGTGGGAGCACTGAAGCTTTCTTT. The whole variable domain, remainder taken from reference TRBV5-1 and TRBJ1-1, is KAGVTQTPRYLIKTRGQQVTLSCSPISGHRSVSWYQQTPGQGLQFLFEYFSETQRNKGNFPGRFSGRQFSNSRSEMNVSTLELGDSALYLCASSLLGGSTEAFFGQGTRLTVV.

The chain is built from TRBV28 and TRBJ1-2, with TRBD1 as a possible D gene (5 bases). In germline, CDR1 is MDHEN, CDR2 SYDVKM. Trimming pared 2 bases from V and 4 bases from J, leaving 23 bases between. The CDR3 contains 18 residues. CDR3: CASSLRLRVRGSTYGYTF. CDR3 DNA sequence: TGTGCCAGCAGTTTAAGGCTCAGGGTCAGAGGCTCGACCTATGGCTACACCTTC.

This rearrangement joins TRBV19 to TRBJ1-5; no firm D call. Germline V gene lookup returns CDR1 LNHDA and CDR2 SQIVND (reference sequence). Trimming pared 9 bases from V and 7 bases from J, leaving 25 bases between. The CDR3 contains 16 residues. The CDR3 protein is CASLAGPGAMGQPQHF. The CDR3 bases are TGTGCCAGCCTGGCCGGGCCGGGAGCCATGGGCCAGCCCCAGCATTTT.

The V gene is TRBV9, the J gene TRBJ1-5, with a possible D match to TRBD1 (5 bases). The V and J ends lost 0 bases and 9 bases respectively, with 10 bases between them. From germline, CDR1 is SGDLS and CDR2 YYNGEE. The length of the CDR3 is 13 residues. The CDR3 nucleotides read TGTGCCAGCAGCGTAGGAGGGAGGGGGCCCCAGCATTTT. It specifies CASSVGGRGPQHF.

The chain links TRBV25-1 to TRBJ2-2; D is unclear. This CDR3 has 13 residues. Trimming took off 5 bases at V and 2 bases at J, with 6 bases between the two ends. Germline V CDR1 and CDR2: MGHDK, SYGVNS. The CDR3 bases are TGTGCCAGCAGTAGACAAAACACCGGGGAGCTGTTTTTT. It is translated as CASSRQNTGELFF.

The J gene is TRBJ2-1, the V gene TRBV5-6; TRBD2 might be the D (5 bases). CDR3 length: 13 amino acids. In germline, CDR1 is SGHDT, CDR2 YYEEEE. Trimming took off 4 bases at V and 3 bases at J, with 8 bases between the two ends. Here the CDR3 reads CASSPGLYNEQFF. CDR3 nucleotides: TGTGCCAGCAGCCCTGGACTCTACAATGAGCAGTTCTTC.

By share, this clone ranks as medium-sized (0.01 to 0.1%). This sequence joins TRBV6-5 and TRBJ1-2, with TRBD1 identical over 7 bases. The CDR3 contains 15 residues. V lost 6 bases, J lost 6 bases, and 13 bases stayed unmatched. Germline V gene sequence: CDR1 MNHEY, CDR2 SVGAGI. In DNA form, the CDR3 reads TGTGCCAGCAGCCTTCGGACAGGAGGGTTGAATGGCTACACCTTC. Translation gives CASSLRTGGLNGYTF.

This rearrangement joins TRBV7-8 to TRBJ2-1, with TRBD1 matching 12 bases. Per germline, CDR1 SGHVS and CDR2 FQNEAQ. CDR3 length: 16 residues. V gave up 5 bases and J gave up 5 bases; unmatched junction bases: 7. DNA of the CDR3: TGTGCCAGCAGCCCCCGCCGGGACAGGGGGCACAATGAGCAGTTCTTC. Protein sequence: CASSPRRDRGHNEQFF. Looking up the rest from reference TRBV7-8 and TRBJ2-1 gives the full variable domain: GAGVSQSPRYKVAKRGQDVALRCDPISGHVSLFWYQQALGQGPEFLTYFQNEAQLDKSGLPSDRFFAERPEGSVSTLKIQRTQQEDSAVYLCASSPRRDRGHNEQFFGPGTRLTVL.

This sequence joins TRBV4-1 and TRBJ1-6; D might be TRBD1 (6 bases). Germline assignment: CDR1 MGHRA and CDR2 YSYEKL. The CDR3 is 14 amino acids. V lost 1 base and J 8 bases, leaving 9 bases between the germline ends. The CDR3 coding sequence is TGCGCCAGCAGCCAAGGGCAGGGGTATTCACCCCTCCACTTT. It specifies CASSQGQGYSPLHF.

The V call is TRBV18, the J call TRBJ1-2; D is undetermined. The CDR3 runs to 15 residues. Per germline, CDR1 KGHSH and CDR2 LQKENI. The germline V and J ends were trimmed by 5 bases and 7 bases, with 20 bases remaining between them. CDR3 nucleotide sequence: TGTGCCAGCTCATTCCCCTCTGTGCGAGCCCCTGGCTACACCTTC. Translation: CASSFPSVRAPGYTF.

Concerning this clone: The sample holds other DNA sequences that translate to the same CDR3. This rearrangement joins TRBV29-1 to TRBJ1-2; D gene ambiguous. Trimming pared 6 bases from V and 8 bases from J, leaving 10 bases between. This CDR3 has 10 amino acids. Germline V gene data show CDR1 as SQVTM and CDR2 as ANQGSEA. The CDR3 is CSVVTGGYTF. The CDR3 coding sequence is TGCAGCGTGGTGACGGGAGGCTACACCTTC.

The chain joins TRBV3-1 (or the pseudogene TRBV3-2) to TRBJ2-6, with D unresolved. Per germline, CDR1 LGHDT and CDR2 YNNKEL (reference sequence). Between the trimmed V and J ends, which lost 0 bases and 1 base, there was a span of 7 bases. The CDR3 sequence is 16 residues long. The CDR3 here is CASSQDLLSGANVLTF. The CDR3 DNA sequence: TGTGCCAGCAGCCAAGATTTACTTTCTGGGGCCAACGTCCTGACTTTC.